What follows are 21 T cell receptor beta chains derived from one specimen sequenced in a study of long-term antiretroviral therapy in people with HIV. Investigators performed immunoSEQ version v3.0 at survey level. TCRdb's copy holds only in-frame clones and misses some; the assay was immunoSEQ multiplex PCR. Found here are roughly 18,000 clones, roughly 91% of them singletons; the top ten hold roughly 10%. The source was unsorted PBMCs, collected 3 years after starting antiretroviral therapy. All receptors come from a man between 50 and 59 years old with HIV.

The chain is built from TRBV10-1 and TRBJ2-7; 11 bases fit TRBD1. J was trimmed by 7 bases and V by 7 bases; bases with no gene match: 6. The CDR3 length is 13 residues. The germline CDR1 and CDR2 sequences are WNHNN and SYGVQD (reference sequence). The CDR3 loop reads CASTLGTGGEQYF. The DNA for the CDR3 is TGCGCCAGCACCCTAGGGACAGGGGGGGAGCAGTACTTC.

The gene calls are TRBV28 and TRBJ1-5; D not resolved. Looked up from germline, CDR1 is MDHEN and CDR2 is SYDVKM. This CDR3 has 15 residues. Trimming stripped 6 bases from V and 0 bases from J, with 12 bases between. The CDR3 DNA follows: TGTGCCAGCAGCGTCGGAGACTTTAGCAATCAGCCCCAGCATTTT. Its translation: CASSVGDFSNQPQHF.

The J gene is TRBJ1-1, the V gene TRBV18; D not certain. The V and J ends lost 6 bases and 0 bases respectively, with 11 bases between them. CDR3 size: 14 residues. Germline V CDR1 and CDR2: KGHSH, LQKENI. The CDR3 is CASSLEFLNTEAFF. CDR3 sequence (DNA): TGTGCCAGCTCCTTAGAATTTTTGAACACTGAAGCTTTCTTT.

V gene TRBV18 combines with J gene TRBJ1-2; D might be TRBD1 (5 bases). Trimming took 10 bases from V and 2 from J, leaving 11 bases between them. CDR1 and CDR2 from the germline V gene are KGHSH and LQKENI. CDR3 length equals 12 residues. CDR3 protein: CATRWGNYGYTF. The DNA of the CDR3 is TGTGCCACTCGGTGGGGCAACTATGGCTACACCTTC. Looking up the rest from reference TRBV18 and TRBJ1-2 gives the full variable domain: NAGVMQNPRHLVRRRGQEARLRCSPMKGHSHVYWYRQLPEEGLKFMVYLQKENIIDESGMPKERFSAEFPKEGPSILRIQQVVRGDSAAYFCATRWGNYGYTFGSGTRLTVV.

The V and J genes are TRBV27 and TRBJ1-5, with 9 bases lining up with TRBD1. The germline CDR1 and CDR2 sequences are MNHEY and SMNVEV (reference sequence). The CDR3 extends over 14 amino acids. With V trimmed by 3 bases and J by 7 bases, 4 bases remained unmatched. For the CDR3, the DNA is TGTGCCAGCAGTTTCGGACAGGGGAGGCAGCCCCAGCATTTT. Translated: CASSFGQGRQPQHF.

This chain connects TRBV6-6 to TRBJ2-4; 8 bases agree with TRBD1. This CDR3 is 13 amino acids long. From germline, CDR1 is MNHNY and CDR2 SVGAGI (reference sequence). V trimming: 5 bases; J trimming: 6 bases; junction bases outside the gene matches: 3. The CDR3, as DNA: TGTGCCAGCAGTGATGGGACAGGAAACATTCAGTACTTC. Its translation: CASSDGTGNIQYF.

This clone was detected once. This chain uses TRBV19 with TRBJ2-2; D not resolved. This CDR3 contains 14 residues. V was clipped by 6 bases and J by 3 bases, with 11 bases between them. The germline CDR1 and CDR2 sequences are LNHDA and SQIVND (reference sequence). In nucleotides, the CDR3 is TGTGCCAGTAGCGGCATTAGGGACACCGGGGAGCTGTTTTTT. The encoded protein is CASSGIRDTGELFF.

As for this clone: A junction boundary mismatches the germline segment, possibly from a read error. This rearrangement joins TRBV27 to TRBJ1-2; D might be TRBD1 (6 bases). The CDR3 is made up of 15 amino acids. In germline, CDR1 is MNHEY, CDR2 SMNVEV (reference sequence). For the CDR3, the DNA is TGTGCCAGCAGTTCCCCACGAAATTTAGGACAGCCTACATACTTC. Residues: CASSSPRNLGQPTYF.

The genes are TRBV11-1 and TRBJ1-4; D is undetermined. The V gene lost 5 bases and the J gene lost 8 bases, with 6 bases spanning the gap. From germline, CDR1 is SGHAT and CDR2 FQDESV (reference sequence). This CDR3 comprises 11 residues. CDR3 residues: CASSPGEKLFF. The CDR3, as DNA: TGTGCCAGCAGCCCGGGAGAAAAACTGTTTTTT. The whole variable domain, remainder taken from reference TRBV11-1 and TRBJ1-4, is EAEVAQSPRYKITEKSQAVAFWCDPISGHATLYWYRQILGQGPELLVQFQDESVVDDSQLPKDRFSAERLKGVDSTLKIQPAELGDSAMYLCASSPGEKLFFGSGTQLSVL.

V usage is TRBV2 and J usage is TRBJ2-7, with D possibly matching TRBD2 (6 bases). CDR3 size: 16 residues. Germline CDR1 reads SNHLY; CDR2 reads FYNNEI. With 0 bases removed from V and 2 bases from J, the gap between germline ends came to 14 bases. CDR3 sequence (DNA): TGTGCCAGCAGTGAAGCGGGTGGCGGGGCGACCTACGAGCAGTACTTC. Protein product: CASSEAGGGATYEQYF.

The chain combines TRBV29-1 with TRBJ2-7, with 8 nucleotides matching TRBD1. The CDR3 loop spans 13 amino acids. Germline V gives CDR1 SQVTM, CDR2 ANQGSEA. The trim removed 5 bases at V and 5 bases at J, leaving 8 bases unmatched. CDR3 residues: CSVSYRGNNEQYF. The CDR3 DNA reads TGCAGCGTTTCGTACAGGGGGAACAACGAGCAGTACTTC.

The chain combines TRBV2 with TRBJ1-1; D unclear. Germline CDR1 SNHLY, CDR2 FYNNEI. CDR3 length: 13 residues. V lost 7 bases and J lost 2, with 11 bases in between. The CDR3 DNA follows: TGTGCCAGCAACCGCGCCCCAAACACTGAAGCTTTCTTT. It codes for CASNRAPNTEAFF.

This chain links TRBV30 with TRBJ1-1; 7 bases match TRBD1. The CDR3 is made up of 15 amino acids. Per germline, CDR1 GTSNPN and CDR2 SVGIG (reference sequence). With 3 bases clipped from V and 0 bases from J, the junction kept 7 bases outside the gene matches. This chain's CDR3 is CAWRGRGVMNTEAFF. The CDR3 DNA reads as TGTGCCTGGAGGGGCAGGGGGGTTATGAACACTGAAGCTTTCTTT. The full variable domain, rest sourced from reference TRBV30 and TRBJ1-1, is SQTIHQWPATLVQPVGSPLSLECTVEGTSNPNLYWYRQAAGRGLQLLFYSVGIGQISSEVPQNLSASRPQDRQFILSSKKLLLSDSGFYLCAWRGRGVMNTEAFFGQGTRLTVV.

This chain uses TRBV5-1 with TRBJ2-4; D remains ambiguous. Germline V CDR1 and CDR2: SGHRS, YFSETQ. V was trimmed by 6 bases and J by 0 bases, leaving 10 bases between them. This CDR3 spans 14 amino acids. As DNA, the CDR3 is TGCGCCAGCACCGACGGTGTAGCCAAAAACATTCAGTACTTC. This encodes CASTDGVAKNIQYF. Filled out from reference TRBV5-1 and TRBJ2-4, the complete variable domain reads KAGVTQTPRYLIKTRGQQVTLSCSPISGHRSVSWYQQTPGQGLQFLFEYFSETQRNKGNFPGRFSGRQFSNSRSEMNVSTLELGDSALYLCASTDGVAKNIQYFGAGTRLSVL.

V gene TRBV5-4 combines with J gene TRBJ1-4, with D tentatively TRBD1 (5 bases). The ends were cut back, 3 bases at V and 0 bases at J, with 15 bases in the middle. The CDR3 covers 17 residues. The germline gives CDR1 SGHNT, CDR2 YYREEE (reference sequence). The CDR3 sequence: CASSSGPGRSTNEKLFF. The CDR3, as DNA: TGTGCCAGCAGCTCGGGGCCAGGGCGATCAACTAATGAAAAACTGTTTTTT.

This clone was detected only once. The rearrangement joins TRBV10-3 to TRBJ2-7, with 11 bases aligning to TRBD2. From germline, CDR1 is ENHRY and CDR2 SYGVKD. The V segment lost 3 bases and the J segment 3 bases; nucleotides outside the gene matches: 4. The CDR3 is made up of 15 amino acids. The CDR3 DNA reads TGTGCCATCAGTGACACTAGCGGGGGCTTCTACGAGCAGTACTTC. Its translation is CAISDTSGGFYEQYF.

The V gene is TRBV5-6, the J gene TRBJ2-5, with a possible D match to TRBD2 (6 bases). Germline CDR1 is SGHDT and CDR2 is YYEEEE. V was clipped by 0 bases and J by 5 bases, with 8 bases between them. The CDR3 is 13 residues long. The CDR3 region has the DNA TGTGCCAGCAGCTTGGCAGGAGGGGAGACCCAGTACTTC. This encodes CASSLAGGETQYF.

This rearrangement joins TRBV5-1 to TRBJ2-7; 16 nucleotides agree with TRBD2. This CDR3 is 16 amino acids long. The V gene's germline CDR1 is SGHRS and CDR2 YFSETQ. After removal of 3 bases from V and 7 bases from J, the junction contained 7 bases not matched to a gene. CDR3 loop: CASSSGTSGGVGEQYF. Here the CDR3 DNA reads TGCGCCAGCAGCTCGGGGACTAGCGGGGGGGTAGGAGAGCAGTACTTC.

The chain carries TRBV4-1 and TRBJ2-1; 7 bases match TRBD2. In germline, CDR1 is MGHRA, CDR2 YSYEKL. The CDR3 sequence is 16 residues long. V shed 5 bases and J 2 bases; nucleotides not matched to a gene: 9. CDR3: CASSSRLAAPYNEQFF. CDR3 nucleotide sequence: TGCGCCAGCAGCTCGAGACTAGCCGCTCCCTACAATGAGCAGTTCTTC.

The V gene is TRBV11-3, the J gene TRBJ2-3; the match to TRBD2 covers 16 bases. Germline assignment: CDR1 SGHNT and CDR2 YENEEA. CDR3 length: 18 amino acids. The J segment lost 2 bases and the V segment lost 5 bases, leaving 7 bases of the junction unmatched. As DNA, the CDR3 is TGTGCCAGCAGCCCCCCGGGACTAGCGGGGGGGCCCACAGATACGCAGTATTTT. Translation gives CASSPPGLAGGPTDTQYF.

This chain uses TRBV18 with TRBJ1-2; TRBD1 matches at 7 bases. Germline lookup yields CDR1 KGHSH and CDR2 LQKENI. The CDR3 runs 15 residues. Trimming removed 0 bases from V and 2 bases from J; junction bases left unmatched: 3. The CDR3 nucleotides read TGTGCCAGCTCACCACCGACAGGGTTCAACTATGGCTACACCTTC. This sequence encodes CASSPPTGFNYGYTF. Supplemented by reference TRBV18 and TRBJ1-2, the full variable domain reads NAGVMQNPRHLVRRRGQEARLRCSPMKGHSHVYWYRQLPEEGLKFMVYLQKENIIDESGMPKERFSAEFPKEGPSILRIQQVVRGDSAAYFCASSPPTGFNYGYTFGSGTRLTVV.